Following are 24 T cell receptor beta chains from one sample sequenced in a study of blood T cell repertoires in COVID-19. Measured with immunoSEQ multiplex PCR; TCRdb has only the in-frame clones, and not every one. The sample includes some 400,000 clones, about 90% seen only once; the top ten take less than 2%. The sequencing input was PBMCs or T cells enriched from blood (not recorded which). The source is a woman under 40 who had recovered from COVID-19.

CDR3 DNA sequence: TGTGCCACTACCGGGGGTTATGGCTACACCTTC. This sequence encodes CATTGGYGYTF. V is TRBV19 and J is TRBJ1-2; D perhaps matches TRBD1 (5 bases). CDR3 size: 11 residues. Trimming pared 10 bases from V and 5 bases from J, leaving 11 bases between. The germline CDR1 and CDR2 sequences are LNHDA and SQIVND (reference sequence).

In nucleotides, the CDR3 is TGTGCCTGGAGTGTGCAGGGGAGTACACCCCTCCACTTT. Amino acid sequence: CAWSVQGSTPLHF. J is TRBJ1-6 and V is TRBV30, with a tentative D call TRBD1 (6 bases). V lost 0 bases and J lost 11, with 11 bases in between. Germline V gene data show CDR1 as GTSNPN and CDR2 as SVGIG (reference sequence). This CDR3 is built from 13 residues.

This sequence joins TRBV27 and TRBJ1-2; weak D call: TRBD1 (5 bases). V dropped 8 bases and J dropped 6 bases, with 16 bases sitting between them. Germline V gene lookup returns CDR1 MNHEY and CDR2 SMNVEV (reference sequence). The CDR3 has 13 residues. The CDR3 DNA is TGTGCCAGCCATACAGGATTAAAGGATGGCTACACCTTC. Residues: CASHTGLKDGYTF.

This chain uses TRBV18 with TRBJ1-5; D is perhaps TRBD1 (5 bases). The CDR3 extends over 14 amino acids. V gave up 0 bases and J gave up 5 bases, with 8 bases separating them. Germline loops: CDR1 KGHSH, CDR2 LQKENI. The CDR3 region has the DNA TGTGCCAGCTCACCACCAGGGGATGATCAGCCCCAGCATTTT. This encodes CASSPPGDDQPQHF. The variable domain in full, completed from reference TRBV18 and TRBJ1-5, reads NAGVMQNPRHLVRRRGQEARLRCSPMKGHSHVYWYRQLPEEGLKFMVYLQKENIIDESGMPKERFSAEFPKEGPSILRIQQVVRGDSAAYFCASSPPGDDQPQHFGDGTRLSIL.

A note on this clone: This CDR3 is also generated by other DNA sequences in the sample. V is TRBV5-1 and J is TRBJ1-3; 9 positions match TRBD1. Germline V lookup: CDR1 SGHRS, CDR2 YFSETQ. With 4 bases clipped from V and 2 bases from J, the junction kept 4 bases outside the gene matches. CDR3 size: 15 residues. In nucleotides, the CDR3 is TGCGCCAGCAGCCTAGGACAGGGGACTGGAAACACCATATATTTT. Encoded protein: CASSLGQGTGNTIYF.

The gene calls are TRBV11-2 and TRBJ1-1; the D is unclear. This CDR3 is built from 14 residues. V was trimmed by 5 bases and J by 4 bases, leaving 14 bases between them. Germline assignment: CDR1 SGHAT and CDR2 FQNNGV. The CDR3: CASSLHWSGTEAFF. The CDR3 nucleotides read TGTGCCAGCAGCCTACATTGGTCGGGCACTGAAGCTTTCTTT.

The rearrangement joins TRBV20-1 to TRBJ1-2; D is uncertain. Germline V gives CDR1 DFQATT, CDR2 SNEGSKA (reference sequence). Between the trimmed V and J ends, which lost 7 bases and 4 bases, there was a span of 10 bases. The CDR3 has 11 amino acids. The CDR3 DNA follows: TGCAGTGGAGACACGATCTATGGCTACACCTTC. As protein: CSGDTIYGYTF.

J is TRBJ2-1 and V is TRBV11-2; 14 positions agree with TRBD2. Losses at the gene ends were 1 base for V and 6 bases for J; bases not matched to a gene: 2. CDR3 size: 16 residues. Germline V gene lookup returns CDR1 SGHAT and CDR2 FQNNGV. CDR3 protein: CASSLGGLAGVNEQFF. In nucleotides, the CDR3 is TGTGCCAGCAGCTTAGGGGGACTAGCGGGAGTCAATGAGCAGTTCTTC.

V and J are TRBV29-1 and TRBJ2-7, with TRBD1 identical over 8 bases. The CDR3 covers 16 residues. CDR1 and CDR2 (germline): SQVTM, ANQGSEA. V was clipped by 1 base and J by 2 bases; unmatched bases: 10. Written as DNA, the CDR3 is TGCAGCGTTGAAGGGCGAGGAAGGACAGGGCCCTACGAGCAGTACTTC. It yields the protein CSVEGRGRTGPYEQYF.

The J gene is TRBJ2-5, the V gene TRBV7-9; 16 bases line up with TRBD2. J gave up 5 bases and V 8 bases, and 11 bases lay outside the gene matches. The CDR3 has 17 residues. CDR1 SEHNR and CDR2 FQNEAQ come from the germline V gene (reference sequence). The CDR3 nucleotides are TGTGCCAGCCTCGGGACTAGCGGGAGGGCCTATAGCGAGACCCAGTACTTC. Amino acid sequence: CASLGTSGRAYSETQYF.

This sequence joins TRBV15 and TRBJ2-7; unclear D gene. The germline CDR1 and CDR2 sequences are LNHNV and YYDKDF (reference sequence). V lost 0 bases, J lost 2 bases, and 8 bases lay in between. There are 14 residues in the CDR3. CDR3 bases: TGTGCCACCAGCAGAGATCACGGAGCCTACGAGCAGTACTTC. Residues: CATSRDHGAYEQYF.

The chain combines TRBV11-3 with TRBJ2-1, with D perhaps TRBD1 (5 bases). The CDR3 totals 15 residues. Germline loops: CDR1 SGHNT, CDR2 YENEEA. V shed 4 bases and J shed 8 bases, with 18 bases lying between them. CDR3 protein: CASSSSRSRAHEQFF. In nucleotides, the CDR3 is TGTGCCAGCAGCTCCAGTCGTAGCAGGGCCCATGAGCAGTTCTTC.

This chain connects TRBV7-6 to TRBJ2-2; the match to TRBD1 covers 7 bases. Germline lookup yields CDR1 SGHVS and CDR2 FNYEAQ. This CDR3 is 16 amino acids long. The ends lost 2 bases at V and 3 bases at J; junction bases unmatched: 6. The CDR3 bases are TGTGCCAGCAGCTTACCGACAGGGTGGGACACCGGGGAGCTGTTTTTT. Translating gives CASSLPTGWDTGELFF.

This sequence joins TRBV6-5 and TRBJ2-5; D gene ambiguous. The CDR3 consists of 13 residues. In germline, CDR1 is MNHEY, CDR2 SVGAGI. V was clipped by 6 bases and J by 1 base, with 9 bases between them. The CDR3 DNA is TGTGCCAGCAGAGTTGGCCTCCAAGAGACCCAGTACTTC. Its protein product is CASRVGLQETQYF.

A single count supports this clone. V and J are TRBV27 and TRBJ2-1; 10 bases map to TRBD1. The V and J ends lost 4 bases and 6 bases, in that order; junction bases with no gene match: 3. The CDR3 length is 14 residues. CDR1 is MNHEY, CDR2 SMNVEV, per germline (reference sequence). CDR3 DNA sequence: TGTGCCAGCAGTTCCCGGACAGGGGGCAATGAGCAGTTCTTC. As protein: CASSSRTGGNEQFF.

This chain connects TRBV5-4 to TRBJ2-1, with no clear D. The germline V gene encodes CDR1 SGHNT and CDR2 YYREEE (reference sequence). Deletions cut 3 bases from V and 9 bases from J, with 13 bases between. The CDR3 loop spans 13 amino acids. CDR3 bases: TGTGCCAGCAGCTCCGGTGGGCTGGGTGAGCAGTTCTTC. It specifies CASSSGGLGEQFF. Supplemented by reference TRBV5-4 and TRBJ2-1, the full variable domain reads ETGVTQSPTHLIKTRGQQVTLRCSSQSGHNTVSWYQQALGQGPQFIFQYYREEENGRGNFPPRFSGLQFPNYSSELNVNALELDDSALYLCASSSGGLGEQFFGPGTRLTVL.

The CDR3 DNA follows: TGCGCCAGCAGCTTCGCGGGGGAAAACACCGGGGAGCTGTTTTTT. Translating gives CASSFAGENTGELFF. The rearrangement uses TRBV5-1 and TRBJ2-2, with 7 nucleotides matching TRBD2. The trim removed 2 bases at V and 2 bases at J, leaving 3 bases unmatched. The CDR3 totals 15 residues. Germline V lookup: CDR1 SGHRS, CDR2 YFSETQ.

The chain couples TRBV9 to TRBJ2-3, with a weak D call TRBD2 (5 bases). Germline CDR1 and CDR2: SGDLS and YYNGEE. The V and J ends lost 3 bases and 0 bases respectively, with 14 bases between them. The CDR3 is 16 residues long. CDR3: CASSARLTTSTDTQYF. For the CDR3, the DNA is TGTGCCAGCAGCGCCCGACTAACCACTAGCACAGATACGCAGTATTTT.

The genes are TRBV4-3 and TRBJ1-4; 8 bases map to TRBD1. The CDR3 totals 15 residues. The V gene's germline CDR1 is LGHNA and CDR2 YSLEER. The V and J ends lost 4 bases and 2 bases, in that order; junction bases with no gene match: 3. CDR3 bases: TGCGCCAGCAGCCGGACAGGGCGGACTAATGAAAAACTGTTTTTT. Amino acids: CASSRTGRTNEKLFF.

This chain links TRBV19 with TRBJ2-7; 10 bases fit TRBD2. This CDR3 spans 14 amino acids. In germline, CDR1 is LNHDA, CDR2 SQIVND (reference sequence). V lost 6 bases to trimming and J lost 5 bases; unmatched junction nucleotides: 7. The CDR3 protein is CASSLAGDPHEQYF. In DNA, the CDR3 is TGTGCCAGTAGCCTAGCGGGAGACCCCCACGAGCAGTACTTC.

The chain is built from TRBV19 and TRBJ1-2; D gene uncertain. The CDR3 is made up of 19 amino acids. The V end lost 3 bases, the J end lost 0 bases, and 23 bases lay between the germline ends. The germline gives CDR1 LNHDA, CDR2 SQIVND (reference sequence). DNA of the CDR3: TGTGCCAGTAGTATTTCCCTCACTAGGTTAATAACCTCTAACTATGGCTACACCTTC. Residues: CASSISLTRLITSNYGYTF.

V and J are TRBV18 and TRBJ2-7; 10 positions agree with TRBD2. The ends lost 3 bases at V and 4 bases at J; junction bases unmatched: 9. In germline, CDR1 is KGHSH, CDR2 LQKENI. The CDR3 is 16 residues long. As DNA, the CDR3 is TGTGCCAGCTCACCCCGGTCATCTAGCGGGAGTTACGAGCAGTACTTC. Amino acid sequence: CASSPRSSSGSYEQYF.

This chain connects TRBV7-2 to TRBJ1-1; D is unresolved. Per the germline V gene, CDR1 is SGHTA and CDR2 is FQGNSA. CDR3 length equals 15 residues. With 7 bases removed from V and 5 bases from J, the gap between germline ends came to 20 bases. This CDR3 reads CASTLLPRRGTEAFF. In DNA form, the CDR3 reads TGTGCCAGCACCCTTCTTCCTAGGCGGGGAACTGAAGCTTTCTTT.

The chain is built from TRBV5-1 and TRBJ1-2; D uncertain. V lost 4 bases to trimming and J lost 0 bases, with 13 bases between them. Germline CDR1 SGHRS, CDR2 YFSETQ. The CDR3 runs 15 residues. The CDR3 reads CASSPREGTNYGYTF. CDR3 bases: TGCGCCAGCAGCCCGAGGGAGGGCACTAACTATGGCTACACCTTC.